A selection of T cell receptor beta chains follows, all from one sample in a study of post-analysis software for immune sequencing data. TCRdb re-called the PCR reads with MiXCR, one entry per CDR3 protein. Found here are approximately 440,000 distinct CDR3 sequences, around 40% of them singletons; the top ten hold around 10%. Sequenced sample: blood. The receptors derive from a girl under 18 with multiple sclerosis. Both conserved end residues are part of each CDR3. The D gene is left open where the match is weak. Rows may omit the clone size; those that give it use once, few, many or a size class.

clone_size	v_call	j_call	d_call	cdr3_nt	cdr3_aa
few	TRBV5-1	TRBJ1-2	NA	TGCGCCAGCAGCTTGGAGGGGGGAAGTAACTATGGCTACACCTTC	CASSLEGGSNYGYTF
NA	TRBV20-1	TRBJ2-1	NA	TGCAGTGCTAGGGCAGTACAATCGAATGAGCAGTTCTTC	CSARAVQSNEQFF
NA	TRBV3-1	TRBJ1-5	TRBD1	TGTGCCAGCAGCCAAGAAGCAGGACAGGGGGATCAGCCCCAGCATTTT	CASSQEAGQGDQPQHF
NA	TRBV4-1	TRBJ2-3	NA	TGCGCCAGCAACCACCGTGGAGGAGAGGGCCCAAGCACAGATACGCAGTATTTT	CASNHRGGEGPSTDTQYF
few	TRBV7-2	TRBJ2-5	TRBD2	TGTGCCAGCGCTGCCGATTTGCGGGAGGGCAAAAAGACCCAGTACTTC	CASAADLREGKKTQYF
NA	TRBV20-1	TRBJ2-6	NA	TGCAGTGCTACACAAGGATCGTCCCTAATACTCGGTGCCAACGTCCTGACTTTC	CSATQGSSLILGANVLTF
NA	TRBV10-3	TRBJ2-7	NA	TGTGCCGCAACGGCCGGGACCCGAAGCTCCTACGAGCAGTACTTC	CAATAGTRSSYEQYF
few	TRBV5-1	TRBJ1-6	NA	TGCGCCAGCAGCTTGGTAGGGCCCGTTAATTCACCCCTCCACTTT	CASSLVGPVNSPLHF
once	TRBV28	TRBJ2-3	NA	TGTGCCACCCAAGGCCCCGGCACAGATACGCAGTATTTT	CATQGPGTDTQYF
NA	TRBV19	TRBJ2-1	NA	TGTGCCACCCTCACTGGGCAAAGCTCCTACGATGAGCAGTTCTTC	CATLTGQSSYDEQFF
few	TRBV29-1	TRBJ2-1	NA	TGCAGCGTTGCGCAGGGGATCTGGAATGAGCAGTTCTTC	CSVAQGIWNEQFF
NA	TRBV12-3/TRBV12-4	TRBJ2-1	TRBD2	TGTGCCAGCAGTTTAGCGGGAGGGGTCCTTGAGCAGTTCTTC	CASSLAGGVLEQFF
NA	TRBV27	TRBJ2-2	TRBD2	TGTGCCAGCAGTATACTCGGCGGACTAGCGGGAGCCGGGGAGCTGTTTTTT	CASSILGGLAGAGELFF
NA	TRBV15	TRBJ2-7	NA	TGTGCCACCAGCAGAGAGCACGGGTCCTACGAGCAGTACTTC	CATSREHGSYEQYF
NA	TRBV7-2	TRBJ2-3	NA	TGTGCCAGCAGCTTCTCCAGGGGAATTGGTGGGAACACAGATACGCAGTATTTT	CASSFSRGIGGNTDTQYF
NA	TRBV6-5	TRBJ2-2	NA	TGTGCCAGCACCCGGGGGTTTGACACCGGGGAGCTGTTTTTT	CASTRGFDTGELFF
few	TRBV12-3/TRBV12-4	TRBJ2-7	TRBD1	TGTGCCAGCAGTGGAAGGGGACAGGGGGTCTCCTACGAGCAGTACTTC	CASSGRGQGVSYEQYF
NA	TRBV6-5	TRBJ2-7	TRBD2	TGTGCCAGCAGTGGTGGCGGGAGCTCCTACGAGCAGTACTTC	CASSGGGSSYEQYF
NA	TRBV4-1	TRBJ2-1	NA	TGCGCCAGTTCTTCCGCCTACAATGAGCAGTTCTTC	CASSSAYNEQFF
NA	TRBV11-2	TRBJ2-6	NA	TGTGCCAGCAGCTTTCACGGATCTGGGGCCAACGTCCTGACTTTC	CASSFHGSGANVLTF
NA	TRBV7-9	TRBJ2-7	TRBD2	TGTGCCAGCAGCCCAGGAGCGACTAGCGGGACCTACGAGCAGTACTTC	CASSPGATSGTYEQYF
NA	TRBV7-2	TRBJ1-2	NA	TGTGCCAGCAGCTCCCTCGGTAGGGAGATATATGGCTACACCTTC	CASSSLGREIYGYTF
NA	TRBV20-1	TRBJ2-3	TRBD2	TGCAGTGCTCTGTCGACTAGCGGGAGAGGAGATACGCAGTATTTT	CSALSTSGRGDTQYF
NA	TRBV24-1	TRBJ2-7	NA	TGTGCCACCAGTGGGGCAGGAGGGGCCTACGAGCAGTACTTC	CATSGAGGAYEQYF
NA	TRBV7-2	TRBJ2-7	TRBD2	TGTGCCAGCAGCTTGTCAGCGGGAGTCCCCTACGAGCAGTACTTC	CASSLSAGVPYEQYF
NA	TRBV5-1	TRBJ1-2	TRBD1	TGCGCCAGCAGCGCGTTTTCCGGGACAGGTGAATACTATGGCTACACCTTC	CASSAFSGTGEYYGYTF
NA	TRBV9	TRBJ2-7	TRBD2	TGTGCCAGCAGCGTAGGAATAGCGGGGAACTCCTACGAGCAGTACTTC	CASSVGIAGNSYEQYF
NA	TRBV7-3	TRBJ2-7	NA	TGTGCCAGCAGCCCGAATGGCGGTCCAAGCTCCTACGAGCAGTACTTC	CASSPNGGPSSYEQYF
few	TRBV7-9	TRBJ2-5	NA	TGTGCCAGCAGCTCGACAGTTTTATCGGAGACCCAGTACTTC	CASSSTVLSETQYF
few	TRBV6-5	TRBJ1-1	NA	TGTGCCAGCAGTCCAGCTTTGAGGGATGAAGCTTTCTTT	CASSPALRDEAFF
few	TRBV4-3	TRBJ2-1	NA	TGCGCCAGCAGCCAAGGGCGGTGGGAAGAGCAGTTCTTC	CASSQGRWEEQFF